This T cell receptor beta chain was captured by sequencing in a study of cytomegalovirus exposure and HLA in healthy donors. Study at large: One earlier analysis, a look at about 179 million T cells, found some 120 million unique TCR beta sequences.

Study results and caveats: The number of N-insertions in an Asian-associated ancestry cluster was reportedly below the 666-donor mean in a later analysis.

Researchers ran the PCR with 60 Vbeta and 13 Jbeta primers. TCRdb's table, derived via immunoSEQ multiplex PCR, lists solely in-frame clones and lacks some. The sample has about 200,000 clones, 60% to 80% seen once; the top ten hold 3.5% to 4%. This clone has only a few counts. Its antigen is not known. The clonotype comes from a male donor in good health and CMV-seronegative. Sequences were obtained from PBMCs.

The CDR3 spells CASSIGTSVYNEQFF. CDR3 sequence (DNA): TGTGCCAGTAGTATTGGGACTAGCGTATACAATGAGCAGTTCTTC. The chain uses TRBV19 and TRBJ2-1; 10 nucleotides align to TRBD2. CDR3 length equals 15 residues. Germline CDR1 is LNHDA and CDR2 is SQIVND (reference sequence). V lost 3 bases to trimming and J lost 4 bases; unmatched junction nucleotides: 3.